Each of the 30 T cell receptor beta chains below was sequenced from the same sample in a study of T cell repertoires in cytomegalovirus infection. TCRdb re-called the reads with MiXCR, one entry per CDR3 protein. Here the sample spans about 310,000 distinct CDR3 sequences, around 10% being singletons. The sequenced sample consisted of PBMCs. The receptors were sampled from a human donor in good health (CMV status not recorded). Some clones in this sample may be carry-over from other donors' samples.

Only a few counts were recorded for this clonotype. DNA of the CDR3: TGCAGCGTTTGGGGGGCGGAGGGCTACACCTTC. Translation: CSVWGAEGYTF. The rearrangement links TRBV29-1 to TRBJ1-2, with a weak D call TRBD1 (6 bases). This CDR3 is built from 11 residues. The V gene lost 5 bases and the J gene lost 8 bases, with 12 bases spanning the gap. Germline CDR1 reads SQVTM; CDR2 reads ANQGSEA.

This clonotype was recorded a few times. The chain joins TRBV6-1 to TRBJ2-1; D is ambiguous. Trimming left V 2 bases short and J 8 bases short, with 7 bases between. This CDR3 region has 12 residues. Germline V gene sequence: CDR1 MNHNS, CDR2 SASEGT. CDR3 amino acids: CASSERAYEQFF. The CDR3 bases are TGTGCCAGCAGTGAACGAGCCTATGAGCAGTTCTTC.

This clonotype was seen at least ten times. The chain couples TRBV7-6 to TRBJ2-5; D remains unclear. The CDR3 consists of 14 residues. Per germline, CDR1 SGHVS and CDR2 FNYEAQ. The ends were cut back, 1 base at V and 5 bases at J, with 11 bases in the middle. The CDR3 bases are TGTGCCAGCAGCTTAGAAGGCTATCCGGAGACCCAGTACTTC. Its translation is CASSLEGYPETQYF.

In this sample, this clonotype turned up many times. The chain couples TRBV7-2 to TRBJ2-7; the D is unclear. The V and J ends lost 5 bases and 6 bases respectively, with 20 bases between them. CDR1 is SGHTA, CDR2 FQGNSA, per germline. This CDR3 spans 15 amino acids. The CDR3 DNA is TGTGCCAGCAGCCCGGGCGCCCTGGCCCTGGGCGAGCAGTACTTC. As protein: CASSPGALALGEQYF.

This clonotype came up many times. V usage is TRBV6-2 or TRBV6-3 and J usage is TRBJ2-3; 8 positions agree with TRBD2. V was pared by 2 bases and J by 2 bases, with 3 bases of the junction left unmatched. The CDR3 has 15 residues. Germline V CDR1 and CDR2: MNHEY, SVGEGT. The CDR3 sequence is CASSYRGGPTDTQYF. For the CDR3, the DNA is TGTGCCAGCAGTTACCGGGGGGGTCCCACAGATACGCAGTATTTT.

This clonotype was seen ten or more times. The V gene is TRBV6-5, the J gene TRBJ2-2; D is perhaps TRBD1 or TRBD2 (5 bases each). Germline V gene data show CDR1 as MNHEY and CDR2 as SVGAGI. This CDR3 has 14 amino acids. The germline V and J ends were trimmed by 8 bases and 6 bases, with 16 bases remaining between them. The DNA for the CDR3 is TGTGCCAGCCGTCCGGGACCGACTTCCGGGGAGCTGTTTTTT. Amino acid sequence: CASRPGPTSGELFF.

Ten or more counts support this clonotype. The rearrangement links TRBV12-3 or TRBV12-4 to TRBJ1-2; D is unclear. The CDR3 has 14 residues. V was shortened by 5 bases and J by 4 bases, with 14 bases between the two germline ends. CDR3 in DNA: TGTGCCAGCAGTCCGCCCGGGGAGGCCTATGGCTACACCTTC. Translating gives CASSPPGEAYGYTF.

This clonotype was seen many times. The chain carries TRBV4-1 and TRBJ2-1; 7 bases fit TRBD2. Germline CDR1 MGHRA, CDR2 YSYEKL. The CDR3 consists of 16 residues. Unmatched junction bases numbered 5, after V lost 2 bases and J lost 1 base. CDR3 bases: TGCGCCAGCAGCCAACCTAGCGGAGTTTCCTACAATGAGCAGTTCTTC. Protein product: CASSQPSGVSYNEQFF.

This clonotype has ten or more counts. This chain links TRBV29-1 with TRBJ2-5; D is ambiguous. Looked up from germline, CDR1 is SQVTM and CDR2 is ANQGSEA. The CDR3 consists of 12 residues. V lost 6 bases, J lost 5 bases, and 13 bases lay in between. The CDR3 DNA sequence: TGCAGCGTCGTTGTGGGCCAGGAGACCCAGTACTTC. Its protein product is CSVVVGQETQYF.

In this sample, this clonotype turned up many times. The rearrangement joins TRBV6-6 to TRBJ2-5; no reliable D call. The germline V and J ends were trimmed by 1 base and 5 bases, with 5 bases remaining between them. This CDR3 contains 12 residues. From germline, CDR1 is MNHNY and CDR2 SVGAGI (reference sequence). The DNA for the CDR3 is TGTGCCAGCAGTTACTTTGGGGAGACCCAGTACTTC. Translation gives CASSYFGETQYF.

This clonotype was recorded many times. The rearrangement uses TRBV29-1 and TRBJ1-1, with TRBD1 identical over 9 bases. The V segment lost 5 bases and the J segment 3 bases; nucleotides outside the gene matches: 4. This CDR3 comprises 13 residues. CDR1 is SQVTM, CDR2 ANQGSEA, per germline. CDR3 sequence (DNA): TGCAGCGTTACAGGGGGCTCTTACACTGAAGCTTTCTTT. It codes for CSVTGGSYTEAFF. The full variable domain, in which reference TRBV29-1 and TRBJ1-1 provide the parts outside the CDR3, is SAVISQKPSRDICQRGTSLTIQCQVDSQVTMMFWYRQQPGQSLTLIATANQGSEATYESGFVIDKFPISRPNLTFSTLTVSNMSPEDSSIYLCSVTGGSYTEAFFGQGTRLTVV.

This chain connects TRBV29-1 to TRBJ2-4; perhaps TRBD1 as D (5 bases). The germline V gene has CDR1 SQVTM and CDR2 ANQGSEA. The CDR3 spans 13 residues. Deletions cut 3 bases from V and 6 bases from J, with 12 bases between. The CDR3 loop reads CSVDEGDRNIQYF. The CDR3 region has the DNA TGCAGCGTTGATGAAGGGGATAGAAACATTCAGTACTTC.

This clonotype has at least ten counts. The chain recombines TRBV7-2 with TRBJ1-4; D is ambiguous. The CDR3 runs to 13 residues. Trimming stripped 2 bases from V and 8 bases from J, with 9 bases between. The germline V gene has CDR1 SGHTA and CDR2 FQGNSA. CDR3 residues: CASSLLREEKLFF. CDR3 coding DNA: TGTGCCAGCAGCTTACTCCGGGAAGAAAAACTGTTTTTT.

The sample holds many counts of this clonotype. The chain uses TRBV18 and TRBJ2-2; D remains unclear. V was cut by 2 bases and J by 7 bases, with 11 bases left in between. The CDR3 runs to 14 residues. Germline V gene data show CDR1 as KGHSH and CDR2 as LQKENI. CDR3 sequence: CASSPGSQVGELFF. In DNA, the CDR3 is TGTGCCAGCTCACCAGGCTCCCAGGTCGGGGAGCTGTTTTTT.

In its sample, this clonotype was seen many times. V is TRBV14 and J is TRBJ1-5; D gene unclear. Germline values: CDR1 SGHDN, CDR2 FVKESK. This CDR3 region has 13 residues. The germline V and J ends were trimmed by 3 bases and 3 bases, with 6 bases remaining between them. In DNA, the CDR3 is TGTGCCAGCAGCCATAATGACAATCAGCCCCAGCATTTT. Encoded protein: CASSHNDNQPQHF.

This clonotype was recorded many times. This rearrangement joins TRBV5-5 to TRBJ2-3, with 10 bases identical to TRBD2. V lost 5 bases to trimming and J lost 4 bases; unmatched junction nucleotides: 13. Germline CDR1 is SGHKS and CDR2 is YYEKEE (reference sequence). CDR3 length: 17 residues. CDR3 protein: CASSSRLAGFGADTQYF. The CDR3 bases are TGTGCCAGCAGTTCACGACTAGCGGGTTTTGGGGCAGATACGCAGTATTTT.

The sample holds a few counts of this clonotype. This chain uses TRBV19 with TRBJ1-3, with 9 nucleotides matching TRBD1. Looked up from germline, CDR1 is LNHDA and CDR2 is SQIVND (reference sequence). This CDR3 region has 16 residues. Trimming took 10 bases from V and 2 from J; bases not matched to a gene: 12. In DNA, the CDR3 is TGTGCCACAACAGTGTATGGGACAGGGACTGGAAACACCATATATTTT. Its protein is CATTVYGTGTGNTIYF.

The rearrangement links TRBV28 to TRBJ1-1, with a possible D match to TRBD1 (6 bases). V lost 3 bases and J 8 bases, leaving 13 bases between the germline ends. Germline CDR1 is MDHEN and CDR2 is SYDVKM. The length of the CDR3 is 13 residues. The CDR3 loop reads CASSFLGGEEAFF. CDR3 DNA sequence: TGTGCCAGCAGTTTTTTGGGGGGCGAGGAAGCTTTCTTT.

This clonotype occurred many times. This chain connects TRBV7-9 to TRBJ2-5, with D perhaps TRBD1 (6 bases). Deletions cut 8 bases from V and 10 bases from J, with 17 bases between. Germline-derived CDR1 and CDR2 are SEHNR and FQNEAQ (reference sequence). This CDR3 region has 12 residues. The CDR3 nucleotides read TGTGCCAGCGGGGACACCGGCATGAGCCAGTACTTC. Its protein product is CASGDTGMSQYF.

This clonotype was seen ten or more times. The chain combines TRBV28 with TRBJ1-2; the D is unclear. Trimming stripped 6 bases from V and 4 bases from J, with 9 bases between. This CDR3 has 12 residues. Looked up from germline, CDR1 is MDHEN and CDR2 is SYDVKM. The CDR3 nucleotides read TGTGCCAGCAGGGACCTGAGCTATGGCTACACCTTC. Residues: CASRDLSYGYTF.

This clonotype was observed many times. The chain is built from TRBV20-1 and TRBJ1-6; D gene uncertain. Germline CDR1 and CDR2: DFQATT and SNEGSKA (reference sequence). The V end was cut by 0 bases, the J end by 7 bases, with 10 bases between. This CDR3 is 14 amino acids long. CDR3 DNA: TGCAGTGCTAGAGATAATGACGGGAATTCACCCCTCCACTTT. Residues: CSARDNDGNSPLHF.

In its sample, this clonotype was seen once. A read error is possible here, since a much larger clone lies one base away. This chain links TRBV20-1 with TRBJ2-5; D might be TRBD2 (5 bases). Germline assignment: CDR1 DFQATT and CDR2 SNEGSKA (reference sequence). This CDR3 is 14 amino acids long. Trimming took 6 bases from V and 7 from J, leaving 21 bases between them. CDR3 region: CSARSQLVSVTQYF. The DNA of the CDR3 is TGCAGTGCCCGCTCCCAACTAGTAAGCGTGACCCAGTACTTC.

This clonotype showed up just a few times. The gene calls are TRBV29-1 and TRBJ1-2; D is ambiguous. Germline V CDR1 and CDR2: SQVTM, ANQGSEA. The V end lost 5 bases, the J end lost 1 base, and 14 bases lay between the germline ends. This CDR3 has 14 amino acids. The CDR3 DNA reads TGCAGCGTTATCTCCCAAATGAATAACTATGGCTACACCTTC. This sequence encodes CSVISQMNNYGYTF.

This clonotype has ten or more counts. The V and J genes are TRBV7-2 and TRBJ1-3; D gene unclear. The V and J ends lost 4 bases and 2 bases respectively, with 9 bases between them. The CDR3 totals 14 residues. The germline V gene has CDR1 SGHTA and CDR2 FQGNSA. CDR3 region: CASSSGYPGNTIYF. The CDR3 DNA follows: TGTGCCAGCAGCTCGGGTTATCCTGGAAACACCATATATTTT.

In its sample, this clonotype was seen many times. V usage is TRBV19 and J usage is TRBJ1-2, with no clear D. The CDR3 runs 15 residues. V lost 3 bases, J lost 6 bases, and 17 bases lay in between. Germline assignment: CDR1 LNHDA and CDR2 SQIVND (reference sequence). The CDR3 region is CASSISEGSHNGYTF. CDR3 DNA: TGTGCCAGTAGTATCAGCGAAGGGTCCCACAATGGCTACACCTTC.

This clonotype was found a few times. The chain is built from TRBV19 and TRBJ2-1, with D perhaps being TRBD1 or TRBD2 (5 bases each). Trimming took 4 bases from V and 3 from J, leaving 10 bases between them. Germline CDR1 and CDR2: LNHDA and SQIVND (reference sequence). The CDR3 totals 14 residues. CDR3 DNA: TGTGCCAGTAGTAGGGGACCAAACTACAATGAGCAGTTCTTC. Translated: CASSRGPNYNEQFF.

This clonotype was detected ten times or more. V usage is TRBV7-2 and J usage is TRBJ1-2; D is unresolved. Trimming took 3 bases from V and 8 from J, leaving 22 bases between them. This CDR3 spans 16 amino acids. Germline V CDR1 and CDR2: SGHTA, FQGNSA. CDR3 region: CASSFFNSQTSEGYTF. CDR3 DNA sequence: TGTGCCAGCAGCTTTTTCAACTCCCAGACCTCTGAGGGCTACACCTTC. The complete variable domain, with remaining parts taken from reference TRBV7-2 and TRBJ1-2, reads GAGVSQSPSNKVTEKGKDVELRCDPISGHTALYWYRQSLGQGLEFLIYFQGNSAPDKSGLPSDRFSAERTGGSVSTLTIQRTQQEDSAVYLCASSFFNSQTSEGYTFGSGTRLTVV.

This clonotype showed up many times. The V gene is TRBV7-2, the J gene TRBJ2-7; perhaps TRBD1 as D (5 bases). With 2 bases removed from V and 5 bases from J, the gap between germline ends came to 25 bases. The CDR3 loop spans 18 amino acids. From germline, CDR1 is SGHTA and CDR2 FQGNSA. Here the CDR3 reads CASSLNNQGAAGVNEQYF. In DNA, the CDR3 is TGTGCCAGCAGCTTAAACAACCAGGGTGCGGCTGGGGTGAACGAGCAGTACTTC. The variable domain in full, completed from reference TRBV7-2 and TRBJ2-7, reads GAGVSQSPSNKVTEKGKDVELRCDPISGHTALYWYRQSLGQGLEFLIYFQGNSAPDKSGLPSDRFSAERTGGSVSTLTIQRTQQEDSAVYLCASSLNNQGAAGVNEQYFGPGTRLTVT.

The chain recombines TRBV6-6 with TRBJ1-1; 7 bases match TRBD1. Germline V gene lookup returns CDR1 MNHNY and CDR2 SVGAGI (reference sequence). With 7 bases clipped from V and 3 bases from J, the junction kept 8 bases outside the gene matches. The CDR3 runs 14 residues. CDR3 in DNA: TGTGCCAGCACCGACAGGGAGGGTTACACTGAAGCTTTCTTT. Its translation is CASTDREGYTEAFF.

This chain joins TRBV5-6 and TRBJ2-7; TRBD1 matches 8 bases. Trimming at V came to 0 bases and at J to 7 bases, leaving 9 bases not matched to a gene. Germline-derived CDR1 and CDR2 are SGHDT and YYEEEE. CDR3 size: 15 residues. The chain's CDR3 is CASSLGQGISREQYV. CDR3 DNA: TGTGCCAGCAGCTTGGGACAGGGGATTTCGAGAGAGCAGTACGTC.